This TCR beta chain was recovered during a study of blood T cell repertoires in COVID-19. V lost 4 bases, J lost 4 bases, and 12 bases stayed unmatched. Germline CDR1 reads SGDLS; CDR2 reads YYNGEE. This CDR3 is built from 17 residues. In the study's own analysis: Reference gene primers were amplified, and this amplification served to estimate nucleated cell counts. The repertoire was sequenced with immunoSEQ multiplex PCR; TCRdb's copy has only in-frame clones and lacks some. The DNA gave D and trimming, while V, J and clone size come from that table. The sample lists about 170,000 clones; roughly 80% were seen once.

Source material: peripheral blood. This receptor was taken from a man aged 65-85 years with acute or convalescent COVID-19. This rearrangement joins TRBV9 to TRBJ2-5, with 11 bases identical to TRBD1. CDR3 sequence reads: CASSTRAGQGAGETQYF. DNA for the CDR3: TGTGCCAGCAGCACCCGAGCTGGACAGGGGGCGGGAGAGACCCAGTACTTC.